This T cell receptor (beta chain) was obtained from a study of cytomegalovirus exposure and HLA in healthy donors. PCR amplification relied on 60 Vbeta primers (plus 13 Jbeta primers). Clones were sequenced by immunoSEQ multiplex PCR, and TCRdb holds only the in-frame ones, with some missing. The sample holds roughly 150,000 clones, more than 75% seen once. Study-wide points: An analysis that was carried out later associated 15,000 to 20,000 TCR beta sequences with HLA alleles at 0.05 false discovery rate.

After removal of 4 bases from V and 6 bases from J, the junction contained 5 bases not matched to a gene. This CDR3 contains 15 residues. CDR1 and CDR2 from the germline V gene are LGHNA and YNFKEQ. Notes on this clone: Its specificity is not known.

V is TRBV4-2 and J is TRBJ1-4, with 10 nucleotides matching TRBD1. This clonotype was obtained from a man between 25 and 39 years old in good health and CMV-seropositive. The specimen sequenced was PBMCs. The CDR3 nucleotides read TGTGCCAGCAGCCTAGGAGGACAGGGGGATGAAAAACTGTTTTTT. This translates into CASSLGGQGDEKLFF.